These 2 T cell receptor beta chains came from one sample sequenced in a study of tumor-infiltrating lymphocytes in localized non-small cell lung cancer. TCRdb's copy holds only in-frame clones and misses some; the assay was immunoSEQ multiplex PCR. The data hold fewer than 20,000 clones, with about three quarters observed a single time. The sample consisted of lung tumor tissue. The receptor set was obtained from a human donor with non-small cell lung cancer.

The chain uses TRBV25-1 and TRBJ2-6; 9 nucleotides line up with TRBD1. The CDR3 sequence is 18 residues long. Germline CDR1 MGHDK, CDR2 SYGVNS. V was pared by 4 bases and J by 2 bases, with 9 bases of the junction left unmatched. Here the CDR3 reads CASSVPGQGNTGANVLTF. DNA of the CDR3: TGTGCCAGCAGTGTTCCGGGACAGGGTAATACTGGGGCCAACGTCCTGACTTTC.

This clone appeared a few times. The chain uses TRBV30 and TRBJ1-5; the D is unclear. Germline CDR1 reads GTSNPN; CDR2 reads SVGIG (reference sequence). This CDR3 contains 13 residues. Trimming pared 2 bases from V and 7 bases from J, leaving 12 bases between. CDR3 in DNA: TGTGCCTGGAGTAGTACTGCGGGCCAGCCCCAGCATTTT. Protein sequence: CAWSSTAGQPQHF.